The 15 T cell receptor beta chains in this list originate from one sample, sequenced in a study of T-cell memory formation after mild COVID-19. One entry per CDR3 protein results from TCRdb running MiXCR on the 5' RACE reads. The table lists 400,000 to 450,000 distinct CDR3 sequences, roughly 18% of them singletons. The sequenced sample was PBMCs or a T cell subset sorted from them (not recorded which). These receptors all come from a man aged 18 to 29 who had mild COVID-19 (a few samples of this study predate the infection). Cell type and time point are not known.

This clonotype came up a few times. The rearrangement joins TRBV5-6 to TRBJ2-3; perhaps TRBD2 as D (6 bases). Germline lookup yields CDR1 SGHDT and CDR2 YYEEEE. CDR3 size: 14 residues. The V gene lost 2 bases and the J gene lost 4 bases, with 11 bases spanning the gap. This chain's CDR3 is CASSFWRGSDTQYF. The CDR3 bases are TGTGCCAGCAGCTTTTGGCGGGGTTCAGATACGCAGTATTTT.

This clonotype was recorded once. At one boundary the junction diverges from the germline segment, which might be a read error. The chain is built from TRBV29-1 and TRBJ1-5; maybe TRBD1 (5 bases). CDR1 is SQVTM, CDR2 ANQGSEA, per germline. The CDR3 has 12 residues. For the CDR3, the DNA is TGCAGCGCGCAGGGAAACAATCAGCCCCAGAATTTT. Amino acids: CSAQGNNQPQNF. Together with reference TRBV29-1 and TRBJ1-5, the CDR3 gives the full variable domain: SAVISQKPSRDICQRGTSLTIQCQVDSQVTMMFWYRQQPGQSLTLIATANQGSEATYESGFVIDKFPISRPNLTFSTLTVSNMSPEDSSIYLCSAQGNNQPQNFGDGTRLSIL.

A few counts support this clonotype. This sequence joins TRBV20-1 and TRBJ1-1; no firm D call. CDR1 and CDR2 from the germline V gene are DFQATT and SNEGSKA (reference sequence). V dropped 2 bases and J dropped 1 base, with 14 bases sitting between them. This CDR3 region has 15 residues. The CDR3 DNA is TGCAGTGCTAGAAATGACGGACGAACGAACACTGAAGCTTTCTTT. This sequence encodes CSARNDGRTNTEAFF.

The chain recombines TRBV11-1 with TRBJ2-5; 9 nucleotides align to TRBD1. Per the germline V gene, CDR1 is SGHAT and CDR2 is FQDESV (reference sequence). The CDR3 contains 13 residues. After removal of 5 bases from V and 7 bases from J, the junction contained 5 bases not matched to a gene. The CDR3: CASSLDRGWTQYF. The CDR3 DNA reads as TGTGCCAGCAGCCTGGACAGGGGCTGGACCCAGTACTTC.

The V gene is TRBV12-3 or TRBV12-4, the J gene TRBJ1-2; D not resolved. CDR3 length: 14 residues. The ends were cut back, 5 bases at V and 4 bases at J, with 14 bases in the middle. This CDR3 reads CASSAGRARYGYTF. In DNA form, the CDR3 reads TGTGCCAGCAGTGCCGGTCGGGCTCGCTATGGCTACACCTTC.

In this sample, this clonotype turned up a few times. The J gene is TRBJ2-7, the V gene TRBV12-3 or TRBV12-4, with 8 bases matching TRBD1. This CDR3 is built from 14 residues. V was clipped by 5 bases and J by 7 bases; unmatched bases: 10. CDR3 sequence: CASSLTGARGEQYF. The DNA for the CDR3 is TGTGCCAGCAGTCTGACAGGGGCCCGCGGGGAGCAGTACTTC.

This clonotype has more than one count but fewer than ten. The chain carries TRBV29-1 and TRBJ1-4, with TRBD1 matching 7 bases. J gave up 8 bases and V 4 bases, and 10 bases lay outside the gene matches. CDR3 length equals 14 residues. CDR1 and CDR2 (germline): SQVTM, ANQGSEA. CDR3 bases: TGCAGCGTTGTAAGAACAGGGGACCGCGAAAAACTGTTTTTT. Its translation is CSVVRTGDREKLFF.

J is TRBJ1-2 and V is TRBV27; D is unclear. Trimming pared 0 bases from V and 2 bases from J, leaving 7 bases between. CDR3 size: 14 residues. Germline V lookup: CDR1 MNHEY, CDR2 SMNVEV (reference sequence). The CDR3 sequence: CASSLSGRNYGYTF. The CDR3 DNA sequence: TGTGCCAGCAGTTTATCTGGGAGGAACTATGGCTACACCTTC.

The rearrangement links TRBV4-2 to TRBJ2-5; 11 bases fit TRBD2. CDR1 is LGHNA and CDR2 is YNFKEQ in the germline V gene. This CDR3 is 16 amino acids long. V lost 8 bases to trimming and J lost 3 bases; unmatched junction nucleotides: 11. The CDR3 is CASAEVLAGGKETQYF. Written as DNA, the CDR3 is TGTGCCAGCGCCGAGGTCCTAGCGGGGGGCAAAGAGACCCAGTACTTC.

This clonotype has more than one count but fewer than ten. In DNA form, the CDR3 reads TGTGCCAGCAGCTTCCTCGAGGCACTCGGGAGGAACTATGGCTACACCTTC. Amino acids: CASSFLEALGRNYGYTF. This chain links TRBV7-9 with TRBJ1-2; D remains ambiguous. V shed 3 bases and J shed 2 bases, with 19 bases lying between them. The CDR3 has 17 amino acids. Germline lookup yields CDR1 SEHNR and CDR2 FQNEAQ (reference sequence).

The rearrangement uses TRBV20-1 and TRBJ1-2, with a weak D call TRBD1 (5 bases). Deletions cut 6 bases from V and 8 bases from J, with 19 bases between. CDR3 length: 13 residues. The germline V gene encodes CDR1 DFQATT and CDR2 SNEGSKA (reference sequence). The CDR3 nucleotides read TGCAGTGCCCGCTCAGGAGGGGCCATCGGCTACACCTTC. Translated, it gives CSARSGGAIGYTF.

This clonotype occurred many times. The CDR3 region is CASSYGTVFDEQYV. CDR3 bases: TGCGCCAGCAGCTATGGGACAGTTTTTGATGAGCAGTACGTC. The V and J genes are TRBV5-1 and TRBJ2-7; TRBD1 matches at 7 bases. The V and J ends lost 3 bases and 7 bases, in that order; junction bases with no gene match: 10. The V gene's germline CDR1 is SGHRS and CDR2 YFSETQ. This CDR3 is built from 14 residues.

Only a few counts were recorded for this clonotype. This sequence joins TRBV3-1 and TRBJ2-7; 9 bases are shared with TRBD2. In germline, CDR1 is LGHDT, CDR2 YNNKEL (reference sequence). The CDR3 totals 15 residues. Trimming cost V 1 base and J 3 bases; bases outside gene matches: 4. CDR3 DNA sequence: TGTGCCAGCAGCCAAGGCTTTAGCGGGGGCTACGAGCAGTACGTC. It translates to CASSQGFSGGYEQYV.

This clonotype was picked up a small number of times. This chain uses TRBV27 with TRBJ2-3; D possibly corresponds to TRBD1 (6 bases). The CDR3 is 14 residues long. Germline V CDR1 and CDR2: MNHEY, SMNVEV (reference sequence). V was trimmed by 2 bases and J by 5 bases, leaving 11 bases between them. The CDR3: CASSLGGPGDTQYF. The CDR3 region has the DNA TGTGCCAGCAGTTTAGGGGGCCCCGGAGATACGCAGTATTTT.

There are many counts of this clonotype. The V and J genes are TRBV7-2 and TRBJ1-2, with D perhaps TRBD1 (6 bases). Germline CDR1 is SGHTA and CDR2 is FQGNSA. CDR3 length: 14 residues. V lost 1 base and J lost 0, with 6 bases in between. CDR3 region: CASSLGTANYGYTF. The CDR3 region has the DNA TGTGCCAGCAGCTTAGGGACAGCTAACTATGGCTACACCTTC.